This T cell receptor (beta chain) stems from a study of cytomegalovirus exposure and HLA in healthy donors (dated by TCRdb to the late 2010s). Regarding the study in general: An earlier analysis of roughly 500 of the donors reported 276 Gb of sequence data and 95 million to 130 million unique TCR beta sequences obtained from some 170 million T cells. An early release covering over 500 HLA-typed donors comprised approximately 300 gigabases of sequencing data and approximately 80 million unique TCR sequences. Of the 300 to 450 genotyped donors, approximately 83% fell in the genetic ancestry cluster associated with self-reported Caucasian donors. The study aimed to test whether cataloging public T cell receptors could reveal signatures of past pathogen exposure. The study used immunosequencing to profile the T cell repertoires of approximately 640 subjects and linked those repertoires to cytomegalovirus serostatus. In addition to the first cohort of roughly 670 subjects, a separate validation cohort of about 120 different subjects was used. High-throughput TCR immunosequencing, statistical association of individual TCRs with disease status, and machine learning were combined to predict cytomegalovirus infection status. To study patterns of TCR occurrence, a later analysis re-analyzed previously published TCR beta repertoires from several hundred donors and added high-resolution HLA genotyping. Rather than using new phenotypic data, the later analysis identified candidate immune exposures from TCR beta sequences and from how often those sequences occurred across donors. In an earlier analysis of a few hundred of the donors, high-throughput TCR beta sequencing was used to judge whether each TCR beta V gene segment behaved as functional or pseudogenic. Donor age, sex, ethnicity and CMV serostatus were collected together with the repertoire data. In a later genetic analysis, genome-wide SNP genotypes for about three fifths of the 666 donors were used, and that subset was treated as a discovery cohort. All discovery cohort repertoires had been generated using a single sequencing platform. HLA typing included class I and class II loci at four-digit resolution. The number of donors typed differed by locus, with 629-630 for A, B, C, DRB1 and DQB1, 522 for DQA1, approximately 570 for DPA1, and 450 to 480 for DPB1. Because of strong linkage in the cohort, roughly five DR-DQ haplotypes were treated as single units for association and clustering. On average, 235,054 unique TCR beta nucleotide sequences were sequenced per donor among a few hundred genotyped donors of the cohort, with approximately 18% of those sequences being non-productive. Study-wide conclusions, independent of this receptor: At a false discovery rate of 0.05, a later analysis linked around 15,000 TCR beta sequences to specific HLA alleles. In a later analysis, TCR association rates were found to vary across HLA loci, with the most associated TCRs seen for DRB1 alleles and the fewest for HLA-C alleles. A cluster of highly shared sequence variants was judged likely to represent a technical artifact of the sequencing pipeline. In a later analysis, several top co-occurrence clusters were reported to appear linked to parvovirus B19, influenza, CMV and Epstein-Barr virus. Linkage disequilibrium might explain the correlated functional status among segregating V segments, but an unknown experimental factor could not be ruled out. The classifier was reported to diagnose cytomegalovirus status with high specificity and sensitivity in both the original and validation cohorts. HLA typing was unavailable for some donors at each locus, so association tests used only the typed subset. In a later genetic analysis, a missense DCLRE1C variant was associated with V-gene and J-gene trimming of TCR beta chains, and the association was replicated in an independent cohort. CMV serostatus was the only immune exposure information available for the cohort. Compared with equally common non-associated chains, HLA-associated TCR beta chains in a later analysis were more clonally expanded and had lower generation probabilities. A further reported finding was that TCR beta sequences accurately predicted the HLA-A and HLA-B alleles for most subjects in the first cohort. Some IMGT-functional V segments, including TRBV6-2 and TRBV6-3, could not be distinguished by the 87-base-pair reads and were therefore excluded. The cohort was sequenced for TCR beta chains only, and without alpha or paired-chain data the features that could be detected were limited. The study gave a list of 150 to 200 TCR beta chains associated with cytomegalovirus. In vitro tests confirmed that a few of the cytomegalovirus-associated TCR beta chains recognize cytomegalovirus antigens. Sequencing depth was assumed to be roughly uniform across donors in the presence/absence analyses, though that assumption may not hold. Assigning TCR associations to individual alleles was difficult when HLA alleles, especially DR and DQ, strongly co-occurred. Because counts were too low, 15 to 20 rarely observed V segments, including chromosome 9 orphons, were excluded from the earlier analysis of 500 to 700 of the donors. Across donors, most TCR sequences were observed very rarely, whereas some public TCRs were present in many individuals. Most CMV-associated TCR beta chains appeared to be HLA-restricted in a later analysis, and the HLA associations seemed to be driven largely by CMV exposure. Compared with the roughly 700-donor mean, donors in an Asian-associated ancestry cluster had fewer N-insertions in productive TCRs, according to a later genetic analysis. In an earlier analysis of around 500 of the donors, most TCR beta V segments appeared in productive rearrangements about 87% or about 30% of the time, broadly matching IMGT annotations. The authors suggested that the approach could potentially be extended to other disease states and immunological phenotypes.

To note about this clone: Its antigen is currently not known. Within one base of it there is no much larger clone, and no base qualities were kept.

Libraries were built with the immunoSEQ multiplex PCR assay. A mixture of 60 forward primers for TCR Vbeta segments and 13 reverse primers for TCR Jbeta segments was used in the multiplex PCR. The CDR3 region of rearranged TCR beta genes was amplified from genomic DNA by a multiplex PCR assay. The Illumina HiSeq System was used to sequence the amplified TCR beta libraries as 87-base-pair reads. As for the authors' bioinformatics: Across the 670 or so repertoires, a later analysis counted about 81 million unique TCR beta chains, around 11 million of which were shared by at least two donors. A nearest-neighbor algorithm error-corrected the raw reads and collapsed the reads into unique sequences, merging closely related sequences to remove PCR and sequencing errors. To assign V, D and J gene segments, CDR3 sequences were aligned to IMGT reference sequences. For a sequence to be retained, at least a six-nucleotide match to both a V gene segment and a J gene segment was required. Rearrangements were called productive when the CDR3 lacked stop codons and stayed in frame with V and J; all others were non-productive. CDR3 was defined according to IMGT convention as the region running from the second conserved V-encoded cysteine to the conserved J-encoded phenylalanine. Sequences without an unambiguous match to a single V gene segment were excluded from the earlier analysis of about 630 of the donors. An earlier analysis of 587 of the donors called V segments functional above 56.7% productive rearrangements and segregating when the between-donor standard deviation exceeded 5%. A statistical classification framework was built for diagnosing cytomegalovirus status from the catalog of TCR beta chain sequences. A later analysis assigned V and J genes by comparing TCR nucleotide sequences with IMGT/GENE-DB human TR gene sequences. In a later analysis, CDR3 sequences and most-parsimonious VDJ recombination scenarios were assigned using the TCRdist pipeline. In a later analysis, every TCR beta chain was defined by the combination of its CDR3 amino acid sequence and its V-gene family, and reads without a unique V-gene family were dropped. In a later analysis, approximately 640 highly shared, low-generation-probability nucleotide sequences were removed to address suspected cross-contamination and a sequencing artifact. A later analysis calculated a clonal expansion index for each public chain from normalized within-repertoire ranks of inferred template counts. Generation probabilities in a later analysis came from a VDJ recombination model fitted to out-of-frame rearrangements, and those results were checked against IGoR. A later analysis scored TCR-TCR, TCR-HLA and TCR-CMV co-occurrence with hypergeometric tests, applying a repertoire-size bias correction to TCR pairs. A later analysis estimated false discovery rates by permuting HLA or CMV assignments 20 times. In a later analysis, co-occurring TCRs were grouped using DBSCAN, and TCRdist sequence similarity was added for clustering within HLA-allele-positive subsets. Co-occurrence clustering excluded repertoires with fewer than 30,000 or more than 120,000 public chains, plus five with anomalous nucleotide sharing. TCRdb took over this immuneACCESS table, retaining in-frame rearrangements with V and J assigned. Such tables are incomplete; in checked studies, under half of the missing clones stem from an unresolved V gene, and the remainder is unexplained. V and J calls and clone size are those listed in that table; D and trimming were worked out from the DNA. In all, the sample holds about 130,000 clones, and about three quarters of those were seen once. The leading ten clones occupy roughly 2.7% of the sample.

Compared with germline, V lacks 4 bases and J lacks 7 bases; bases without a gene match: 3. The CDR3 runs 14 residues from the cysteine to the phenylalanine. The entry retains the CDR3 DNA only, 42 bases that are in frame from base 1. CDR1 and CDR2 are read off the germline V gene as MRHNA and SNTAGT. In total, 666 healthy bone marrow donors made up the cohort. All cohort members were sampled while nominally healthy, although unrecorded immune exposures were likely present. The donor was CMV seropositive and belonged to the group of about 290 seropositive cohort members. Every donor gave a peripheral blood sample, and the peripheral blood mononuclear cells from that sample were used for TCR beta sequencing. Genomic DNA extraction from the blood cell samples was performed with the Qiagen DNeasy Blood Extraction Kit.

Material for sequencing was PBMCs. The rearrangement joined TRBV6-4 to TRBJ2-3; TRBD2 lines up with 12 middle nucleotides. This receptor was obtained from a woman aged 55-75 years in good health and CMV-seropositive. The nucleotide sequence reads as follows: TGTGCCAGCAGTGCTAGCGGGGGGGCGAATACGCAGTATTTT. This is translated as CASSASGGANTQYF.